This T cell receptor beta chain came from a study of multiple sclerosis patients with progressive multifocal leukoencephalopathy. Study-level points and caveats: No common TRBV or TRBJ usage or pairing appeared at PML.

This CDR3 is 11 amino acids long. CDR1 is DFQATT, CDR2 SNEGSKA, per germline (reference sequence). The germline V and J ends were trimmed by 3 bases and 6 bases, with 8 bases remaining between them. Sequencing was at survey level. Each PCR contained spiked synthetic TR CDR3 controls spanning every V-J pairing. Clones were sequenced by immunoSEQ multiplex PCR, and TCRdb holds only the in-frame ones, with some missing. This sample has more than 30,000 clones, with about 91% found just once. About this clone itself: Its antigen is not known.

Time point in this sample: before natalizumab initiation. T0 refers to blood drawn before natalizumab was first infused. The V gene is TRBV20-1, the J gene TRBJ1-2; D is ambiguous. The sequencing sample was made of PBMCs. This TCR came from a human donor with multiple sclerosis. CDR3: CSASEGDGYTF. The CDR3 region has the DNA TGCAGTGCTAGCGAGGGCGATGGCTACACCTTC.